The 23 T cell receptor beta chains presented below share a single source sample, sequenced in a study of beta chain features in type 1 diabetes (dated by TCRdb to about 2018). Library preparation employed the immunoSEQ multiplex PCR assay. The entire isolated RNA was reverse transcribed using the High Capacity cDNA Reverse Transcription Kit, and thus expressed TCRB transcripts were sequenced. This is the immuneACCESS table as TCRdb keeps it, with only in-frame sequences that have V and J called. A part of the clones is gone; compared with another copy, unresolved V genes explain less than half, and the rest is unexplained. Here the sample has more than 85,000 clones; roughly 40% occur a single time. Of the sample, about 0.07% is held by the ten largest clones. Sequencing used stem cell memory CD4+ T cells from blood. In the paper's terms, the cell subset or site label means: stem cell-like memory CD4+ T cells. The receptor source for this set is a woman aged 18-30 years in good health.

This chain connects TRBV11-1 to TRBJ1-2; D uncertain. Trimming left V 5 bases short and J 0 bases short, with 7 bases between. Germline V CDR1 and CDR2: SGHAT, FQDESV (reference sequence). CDR3 length equals 13 residues. Here the CDR3 DNA reads TGTGCCAGCAGCCCAGAAGCTAACTATGGCTACACCTTC. Translating gives CASSPEANYGYTF.

The chain is built from TRBV2 and TRBJ2-1, with 10 bases lining up with TRBD2. The J segment lost 5 bases and the V segment lost 7 bases, leaving 5 bases of the junction unmatched. From germline, CDR1 is SNHLY and CDR2 FYNNEI. The CDR3 runs 14 residues. In DNA form, the CDR3 reads TGTGCCAGCAAGCTAGCGGGAGTTAACAATGAGCAGTTCTTC. Translation gives CASKLAGVNNEQFF.

This clone was observed a few times. Relative to the germline gene, one junction end is altered; a read error may explain this. V gene TRBV6-6 combines with J gene TRBJ2-1, with a possible D match to TRBD2 (5 bases). This CDR3 is built from 13 residues. Germline V gene sequence: CDR1 MNHNY, CDR2 SVGAGI (reference sequence). The CDR3 sequence is CAISDKGDNEQFF. Written as DNA, the CDR3 is TGTGCCATCAGTGACAAGGGAGACAATGAGCAGTTCTTC.

CDR3 sequence: CSASSRHAQYF. As DNA, the CDR3 is TGCAGTGCTTCCTCAAGACACGCGCAGTATTTT. The chain has TRBV20-1 and TRBJ2-3; no firm D call. The CDR3 runs 11 residues. V was trimmed by 5 bases and J by 10 bases, leaving 13 bases between them. Germline CDR1 is DFQATT and CDR2 is SNEGSKA (reference sequence).

This chain joins TRBV9 and TRBJ2-5; 7 nucleotides line up with TRBD2. The closer fit of TRBJ2-7 to the DNA end suggests the J call may be wrong. The germline gives CDR1 SGDLS, CDR2 YYNGEE. The CDR3 length is 15 residues. CDR3 DNA: TGTGCCAGCAGCCCAGGTGGCACTAGCGACTACGAGCAGTACTTC. Its translation is CASSPGGTSDYEQYF.

This clone was counted between two and nine times. The V gene is TRBV5-1, the J gene TRBJ2-1; 9 bases are a match to TRBD2. The CDR3 sequence is 15 residues long. CDR1 and CDR2 from the germline V gene are SGHRS and YFSETQ. Trimming cost V 0 bases and J 6 bases; bases outside gene matches: 4. CDR3 sequence: CASSLDAGGVNEQFF. DNA for the CDR3: TGCGCCAGCAGCTTGGATGCGGGAGGGGTCAATGAGCAGTTCTTC.

In this sample, this clone turned up a few times. The chain joins TRBV29-1 to TRBJ2-3; tentatively, D is TRBD1 (6 bases). V gave up 3 bases and J gave up 0 bases, with 16 bases separating them. Germline CDR1 and CDR2: SQVTM and ANQGSEA. This CDR3 contains 16 residues. The CDR3, as DNA: TGCAGCGTTGATGATTGGACAGTCAAGAGCACAGATACGCAGTATTTT. Its protein is CSVDDWTVKSTDTQYF.

The rearrangement links TRBV6-1 to TRBJ1-1; 7 nucleotides line up with TRBD1. Germline V gene sequence: CDR1 MNHNS, CDR2 SASEGT. The CDR3 is 14 amino acids. With V trimmed by 5 bases and J by 0 bases, 3 bases remained unmatched. The CDR3 sequence: CASSQGVMNTEAFF. In DNA form, the CDR3 reads TGTGCCAGCAGTCAGGGGGTTATGAACACTGAAGCTTTCTTT.

This sequence joins TRBV14 and TRBJ2-2; D remains unclear. Germline V gene lookup returns CDR1 SGHDN and CDR2 FVKESK. V lost 4 bases to trimming and J lost 6 bases, with 9 bases between them. This CDR3 is 13 amino acids long. The CDR3 DNA follows: TGTGCCAGCAGCCCGCTTAGTCCCGGGGAGCTGTTTTTT. Its translation is CASSPLSPGELFF.

This rearrangement joins TRBV7-2 to TRBJ2-5; D is unclear. Germline loops: CDR1 SGHTA, CDR2 FQGNSA. Trimming stripped 0 bases from V and 5 bases from J, with 10 bases between. The CDR3 is 14 residues long. In DNA, the CDR3 is TGTGCCAGCAGCTTAGCGTCAGTTATCGAGACCCAGTACTTC. Translating it yields CASSLASVIETQYF.

The chain joins TRBV29-1 to TRBJ2-2; 7 nucleotides agree with TRBD1. The V gene end was trimmed by 4 bases and the J gene end by 3 bases; junction bases not matched to a gene: 11. The length of the CDR3 is 16 residues. From germline, CDR1 is SQVTM and CDR2 ANQGSEA. CDR3 DNA: TGCAGCGTTGGGGGGTTCAGGGGGAGATACACCGGGGAGCTGTTTTTT. Its translation is CSVGGFRGRYTGELFF.

V gene TRBV27 combines with J gene TRBJ2-7, with TRBD2 matching over 12 bases. J lost 2 bases, V lost 5 bases, and 4 bases had no gene match. CDR1 and CDR2 (germline): MNHEY, SMNVEV (reference sequence). This CDR3 is 15 amino acids long. The CDR3 loop is CASSPRLAGAYEQYF. CDR3 DNA sequence: TGTGCCAGCAGTCCAAGACTAGCGGGAGCCTACGAGCAGTACTTC.

The chain carries TRBV18 and TRBJ2-4; D is perhaps TRBD2 (6 bases). The CDR3 length is 19 residues. Germline assignment: CDR1 KGHSH and CDR2 LQKENI. Trimming pared 2 bases from V and 0 bases from J, leaving 20 bases between. The CDR3 sequence is CASSPDWIPGDVAKNIQYF. For the CDR3, the DNA is TGTGCCAGCTCACCAGATTGGATTCCGGGAGACGTAGCCAAAAACATTCAGTACTTC.

The V call is TRBV10-2, the J call TRBJ1-3, with 8 nucleotides matching TRBD1. V dropped 3 bases and J dropped 3; count of bases not matched to a gene: 7. This CDR3 comprises 16 residues. Germline CDR1 reads WSHSY; CDR2 reads SAAADI. The CDR3 coding sequence is TGCGCCAGCAGTGAATGGACAGGGTACGGTGGAAACACCATATATTTT. This translates into CASSEWTGYGGNTIYF.

This clone showed up just a few times. The rearrangement uses TRBV11-2 and TRBJ2-1; no firm D call. With 2 bases removed from V and 9 bases from J, the gap between germline ends came to 8 bases. The CDR3 covers 12 residues. Germline V CDR1 and CDR2: SGHAT, FQNNGV. In nucleotides, the CDR3 is TGTGCCAGCAGCTTACGTACTCTTGAGCAGTTCTTC. Protein product: CASSLRTLEQFF.

The chain is built from TRBV19 and TRBJ2-3; 8 bases match TRBD2. Unmatched junction bases numbered 7, after V lost 3 bases and J lost 5 bases. CDR1 and CDR2 (germline): LNHDA, SQIVND (reference sequence). CDR3 length: 15 residues. This CDR3 reads CASSITGLAGDTQYF. The CDR3 DNA sequence: TGTGCCAGTAGTATTACTGGTCTAGCGGGAGATACGCAGTATTTT.

The table lists this clone with a few counts. The rearrangement joins TRBV5-1 to TRBJ1-1; unclear D gene. Germline values: CDR1 SGHRS, CDR2 YFSETQ. This CDR3 has 14 amino acids. V lost 0 bases and J lost 4, with 10 bases in between. The CDR3 coding sequence is TGCGCCAGCAGCTTGGCGGAGGGCCTCACTGAAGCTTTCTTT. Its protein is CASSLAEGLTEAFF.

This clone has only a few counts. The rearrangement links TRBV5-6 to TRBJ2-4; D not certain. Trimming removed 0 bases at V and 11 bases at J, with 15 bases between. Per the germline V gene, CDR1 is SGHDT and CDR2 is YYEEEE. This CDR3 spans 14 amino acids. The CDR3 loop is CASSLAQMPFLQYF. The CDR3 coding sequence is TGTGCCAGCAGCTTGGCGCAGATGCCCTTTCTTCAGTACTTC.

This chain links TRBV5-1 with TRBJ1-1; 9 nucleotides agree with TRBD1. The V and J ends lost 3 bases and 0 bases, in that order; junction bases with no gene match: 6. Germline-derived CDR1 and CDR2 are SGHRS and YFSETQ. The CDR3 covers 16 residues. The CDR3 coding sequence is TGCGCCAGCAGCTGGGGACAGGGATCATTGAACACTGAAGCTTTCTTT. Translated: CASSWGQGSLNTEAFF.

This clone was detected only once. The chain uses TRBV4-1 and TRBJ2-7, with 9 nucleotides matching TRBD1. This CDR3 region has 14 residues. Per germline, CDR1 MGHRA and CDR2 YSYEKL. Trimming cost V 4 bases and J 0 bases; bases outside gene matches: 1. The CDR3 is CASSRDRVSYEQYF. CDR3 DNA sequence: TGCGCCAGCAGCCGGGACAGGGTCTCCTACGAGCAGTACTTC.

Comment on this clone: Germline and junction disagree at one end, which may indicate a read error. Written as DNA, the CDR3 is TGTGCCTGGAATGGCAGGATCTCATCCTTC. This sequence encodes CAWNGRISSF. J is TRBJ1-2 and V is TRBV30; D is unclear. Germline loops: CDR1 GTSNPN, CDR2 SVGIG (reference sequence). CDR3 size: 10 residues. The full variable domain, rest sourced from reference TRBV30 and TRBJ1-2, is SQTIHQWPATLVQPVGSPLSLECTVEGTSNPNLYWYRQAAGRGLQLLFYSVGIGQISSEVPQNLSASRPQDRQFILSSKKLLLSDSGFYLCAWNGRISSFGSGTRLTVV.

The chain uses TRBV30 and TRBJ2-1; D possibly corresponds to TRBD2 (5 bases). Trimming took 2 bases from V and 4 from J, leaving 15 bases between them. The CDR3 length is 15 residues. Germline CDR1 reads GTSNPN; CDR2 reads SVGIG (reference sequence). CDR3 protein: CAWSSRVSGYNEQFF. The CDR3 region has the DNA TGTGCCTGGAGTTCGAGGGTCTCAGGATACAATGAGCAGTTCTTC.

This clone turned up a few times. V and J are TRBV4-2 and TRBJ1-1; the match to TRBD1 covers 11 bases. The length of the CDR3 is 14 residues. V lost 8 bases, J lost 6 bases, and 8 bases stayed unmatched. The germline V gene has CDR1 LGHNA and CDR2 YNFKEQ. This CDR3 reads CASGHPGQGAEAFF. The CDR3 nucleotides are TGTGCCAGCGGGCACCCGGGACAGGGGGCTGAAGCTTTCTTT.